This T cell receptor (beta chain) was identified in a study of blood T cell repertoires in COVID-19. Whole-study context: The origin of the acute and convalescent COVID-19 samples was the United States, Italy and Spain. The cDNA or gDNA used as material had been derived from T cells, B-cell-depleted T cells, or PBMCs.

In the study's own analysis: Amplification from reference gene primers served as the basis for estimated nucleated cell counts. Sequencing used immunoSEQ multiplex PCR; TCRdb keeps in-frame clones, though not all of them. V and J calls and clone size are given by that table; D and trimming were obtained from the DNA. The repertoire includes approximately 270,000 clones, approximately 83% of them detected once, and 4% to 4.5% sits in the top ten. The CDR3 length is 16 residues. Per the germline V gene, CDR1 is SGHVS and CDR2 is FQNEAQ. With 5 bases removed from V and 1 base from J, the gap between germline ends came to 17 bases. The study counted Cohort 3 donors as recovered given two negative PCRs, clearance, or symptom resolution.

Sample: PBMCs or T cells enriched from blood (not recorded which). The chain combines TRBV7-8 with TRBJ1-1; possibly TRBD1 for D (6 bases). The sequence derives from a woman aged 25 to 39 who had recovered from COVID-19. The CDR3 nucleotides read TGTGCCAGCAGCCCTCTTACGGACAGTAGGAACACTGAAGCTTTCTTT. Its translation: CASSPLTDSRNTEAFF.